The 5 T cell receptor beta chains presented below share a single source sample, sequenced in a study of CXCR3-negative and CXCR3-positive naive CD8 T cells. All TRB cDNA libraries came from 5' RACE performed with UMI labels. TCRdb processed the 5' RACE reads again and assigns one entry to each CDR3 protein, with no DNA. The repertoire table contains fewer than 10,000 distinct CDR3 sequences. Sequenced input: naive CXCR3- CD8+ T cells from blood. Subset denoted: CD45RO-CCR7+CD27+CD95- naive CD8+ T cells lacking CXCR3 (TNR3-). Receptors originate from a human donor in good health. Some clones in this sample may be carry-over from other donors' samples.

This chain's CDR3 is CASSSLAGGPNNEQFF. The V gene is TRBV27, the J gene TRBJ2-1; without DNA, the TCRdb call of TRBD2 cannot be checked. This CDR3 contains 16 residues. Germline assignment: CDR1 MNHEY and CDR2 SMNVEV (reference sequence).

The chain joins TRBV29-1 to TRBJ2-3; TCRdb names TRBD2, which stays unverified in the absence of DNA. Germline assignment: CDR1 SQVTM and CDR2 ANQGSEA. This CDR3 is 14 amino acids long. The CDR3 reads CSVEEGGSTDTQYF.

This clonotype is called medium-sized based on its frequency. CDR3: CSALTGGNTEAFF. The chain carries TRBV20-1 and TRBJ1-1; the D call of TRBD1 rests on TCRdb alone, since no DNA is present to check it. Looked up from germline, CDR1 is DFQATT and CDR2 is SNEGSKA (reference sequence). This CDR3 contains 13 residues.

This clonotype is labeled medium-sized based on frequency. The J gene is TRBJ2-1, the V gene TRBV10-3; the D gene TCRdb calls, TRBD2, cannot be checked with no DNA. CDR3 length: 16 residues. CDR1 ENHRY and CDR2 SYGVKD come from the germline V gene. The CDR3 sequence is CAISGPLAGAAGEQFF.

The rearrangement links TRBV29-1 to TRBJ2-3. Germline loops: CDR1 SQVTM, CDR2 ANQGSEA. The CDR3 loop spans 12 amino acids. This chain's CDR3 is CSVVLRTDTHYF.